Presented here are 10 T cell receptor beta chains from one specimen sequenced in a study of blood T cells in healthy people across ages. For the second PCR, which ran for about 6 to 11 cycles, a sample-barcoded 5' primer and a J-beta primer mix were used. TCRdb ran MiXCR on the 5' RACE reads and lists one entry per CDR3 protein. Of roughly 1.4 million distinct CDR3 sequences listed, approximately 63% are singletons. The source material was blood. Source of these receptors: a young man in good health.

The chain carries TRBV21-1 and TRBJ2-3; the D call in the table, TRBD1, was not verified against the DNA. TRBV21-1 is reported as a pseudogene. There are 15 residues in the CDR3. In DNA form, the CDR3 reads TGTGCCAGCCGCAGTGGGGGGGGGAGCACAGATACGCGGTATTTT. Its protein is CASRSGGGSTDTRYF.

This clonotype has only a few counts. The rearrangement links TRBV12-3 or TRBV12-4 to TRBJ2-5; weak D call: TRBD1 (6 bases). V was trimmed by 2 bases and J by 5 bases, leaving 9 bases between them. The CDR3 length is 13 residues. CDR3 protein: CASSLSTGETQYF. Written as DNA, the CDR3 is TGTGCCAGCAGTTTATCCACAGGGGAGACCCAGTACTTC.

V and J are TRBV28 and TRBJ1-6; a weak D match, TRBD1 (5 bases). CDR3 length: 15 residues. Germline lookup yields CDR1 MDHEN and CDR2 SYDVKM. The ends were cut back, 7 bases at V and 7 bases at J, with 17 bases in the middle. The CDR3 sequence: CASIPTGGENSPLHF. The CDR3 region has the DNA TGTGCCAGCATTCCCACGGGAGGGGAGAATTCACCCCTCCACTTT.

This chain joins TRBV4-1 and TRBJ2-1, with D possibly matching TRBD2 (6 bases). The CDR3 covers 15 residues. The ends were cut back, 8 bases at V and 7 bases at J, with 21 bases in the middle. Germline-derived CDR1 and CDR2 are MGHRA and YSYEKL. The CDR3 DNA sequence: TGCGCCAGCGCTGGAATAGCGGCTACCGGTAATGAGCAGTTCTTC. Its translation: CASAGIAATGNEQFF.

The rearrangement links TRBV28 to TRBJ2-2; 7 nucleotides line up with TRBD2. Germline V lookup: CDR1 MDHEN, CDR2 SYDVKM. CDR3 length: 14 amino acids. J lost 6 bases, V lost 7 bases, and 8 bases had no gene match. DNA for the CDR3: TGTGCCAGCAACCCTAATGCGGGAGCCGGGGAGCTGTTTTTT. Amino acids: CASNPNAGAGELFF. The whole variable domain, remainder taken from reference TRBV28 and TRBJ2-2, is DVKVTQSSRYLVKRTGEKVFLECVQDMDHENMFWYRQDPGLGLRLIYFSYDVKMKEKGDIPEGYSVSREKKERFSLILESASTNQTSMYLCASNPNAGAGELFFGEGSRLTVL.

The chain joins TRBV11-2 to TRBJ1-1, with D possibly TRBD1 on 5 matching bases. The length of the CDR3 is 14 residues. V was cut by 0 bases and J by 2 bases, with 7 bases left in between. The germline gives CDR1 SGHAT, CDR2 FQNNGV. The CDR3 loop reads CASSLETENTEAFF. CDR3 bases: TGTGCCAGCAGCTTAGAGACAGAAAACACTGAAGCTTTCTTT.

The V and J genes are TRBV11-2 and TRBJ2-3, with D possibly being TRBD2 (6 bases). Deletions cut 5 bases from V and 7 bases from J, with 16 bases between. The CDR3 consists of 14 residues. Germline V gene lookup returns CDR1 SGHAT and CDR2 FQNNGV. The chain's CDR3 is CASSVIGGQYTQYF. The CDR3 nucleotides read TGTGCCAGCAGCGTAATCGGGGGTCAATATACGCAGTATTTT.

The rearrangement joins TRBV6-2 or TRBV6-3 to TRBJ1-1; D possibly corresponds to TRBD1 (5 bases). V was shortened by 9 bases and J by 10 bases, with 12 bases between the two germline ends. Germline lookup yields CDR1 MNHEY and CDR2 SVGEGT. CDR3 length equals 10 residues. The CDR3 coding sequence is TGTGCCAGTGGGGGGATCGGAGCTTTCTTT. Its protein is CASGGIGAFF.

This chain joins TRBV29-1 and TRBJ2-3; D remains ambiguous. Looked up from germline, CDR1 is SQVTM and CDR2 is ANQGSEA. The ends were cut back, 5 bases at V and 0 bases at J, with 6 bases in the middle. CDR3 length: 12 residues. CDR3 nucleotides: TGCAGCGTTAGATATAGCACAGATACGCAGTATTTT. Residues: CSVRYSTDTQYF.

The V gene is TRBV7-9, the J gene TRBJ2-3; D may be TRBD1 or TRBD2 (6 bases each). The germline gives CDR1 SEHNR, CDR2 FQNEAQ (reference sequence). The CDR3 is 13 amino acids. Deletions cut 10 bases from V and 2 bases from J, with 13 bases between. DNA of the CDR3: TGTGCCATCAGGGGACTTAACACAGATACGCAGTATTTT. It yields the protein CAIRGLNTDTQYF.